This entry lists 21 T cell receptor beta chains sequenced from one sample in a study of beta chain features in type 1 diabetes. General study results and limits: For Type 1 diabetes patients, all four CD4+ subsets carried TCRB CDR3s that were moderately but significantly shorter.

Of the isolated RNA, all was reverse transcribed, and so the sequenced material was expressed TCRB transcripts. Sequencing was performed with immunoSEQ multiplex PCR; in TCRdb, only in-frame clones are kept and a portion is missing. The sample lists about 360,000 clones, approximately 12% seen once, with about 0.01% in the top ten. These receptors' targets are unknown. The sequencing sample was made of naive CD4+ T cells from blood. Receptors were obtained from a woman aged 18-29 years with type 1 diabetes.

The chain carries TRBV6-1 and TRBJ2-5; 7 bases map to TRBD2. The V gene's germline CDR1 is MNHNS and CDR2 SASEGT. J gave up 3 bases and V 6 bases, and 4 bases lay outside the gene matches. The CDR3 loop spans 13 amino acids. This CDR3 is CASSPGLEETQYF. The CDR3 DNA follows: TGTGCCAGCAGCCCCGGACTAGAAGAGACCCAGTACTTC.

The rearrangement links TRBV28 to TRBJ2-1; 8 positions match TRBD2. This CDR3 is 14 amino acids long. The germline V gene has CDR1 MDHEN and CDR2 SYDVKM. The V gene end was trimmed by 8 bases and the J gene end by 6 bases; junction bases not matched to a gene: 9. The CDR3 DNA is TGTGCCAGCTTTTCAGCGGGAGCCTCCAATGAGCAGTTCTTC. Translation gives CASFSAGASNEQFF.

V and J are TRBV4-3 and TRBJ2-1; D might be TRBD2 (6 bases). The CDR3 runs 16 residues. Germline assignment: CDR1 LGHNA and CDR2 YSLEER. Trimming shortened V by 0 bases and J by 10 bases, and 19 bases separated the two germline ends. The CDR3 bases are TGCGCCAGCAGCCAAGAAGATCGGTCTCGGGACTGGGAGCAGTTCTTC. This translates into CASSQEDRSRDWEQFF.

This clone was recorded a few times. This chain joins TRBV5-6 and TRBJ1-2; D perhaps matches TRBD1 (6 bases). V dropped 4 bases and J dropped 4 bases, with 14 bases sitting between them. Per the germline V gene, CDR1 is SGHDT and CDR2 is YYEEEE. The CDR3 runs to 14 residues. The CDR3: CASSGNRVIYGYTF. The CDR3 DNA reads as TGTGCCAGCAGCGGAAACAGGGTTATCTATGGCTACACCTTC.

This clone was seen a few times. The V gene is TRBV19, the J gene TRBJ1-4; 10 bases agree with TRBD1. This CDR3 spans 13 amino acids. With V trimmed by 8 bases and J by 9 bases, 6 bases remained unmatched. From germline, CDR1 is LNHDA and CDR2 SQIVND (reference sequence). This chain's CDR3 is CASYGTGDQKLFF. DNA of the CDR3: TGTGCCAGTTACGGGACAGGGGATCAAAAACTGTTTTTT.

The rearrangement uses TRBV5-1 and TRBJ2-6; TRBD1 matches at 9 bases. J lost 0 bases, V lost 1 base, and 5 bases had no gene match. Germline V gives CDR1 SGHRS, CDR2 YFSETQ. The CDR3 sequence is 18 residues long. The CDR3 DNA reads TGCGCCAGCAGCTTGAACGGACAGGGGCTCTCTGGGGCCAACGTCCTGACTTTC. It specifies CASSLNGQGLSGANVLTF.

A few counts support this clone. The V call is TRBV11-2, the J call TRBJ2-5, with TRBD1 matching 10 bases. CDR1 is SGHAT, CDR2 FQNNGV, per germline. The J segment lost 4 bases and the V segment lost 3 bases, leaving 5 bases of the junction unmatched. This CDR3 contains 15 residues. CDR3 protein: CASSFWTGGGETQYF. CDR3 in DNA: TGTGCCAGCAGCTTTTGGACAGGGGGGGGAGAGACCCAGTACTTC.

This clone was found a few times. In nucleotides, the CDR3 is TGTGCCAGCAGCCTGGCTGGGGGAGGGCCGTTCGGGGAGACCCAGTACTTC. Translated, it gives CASSLAGGGPFGETQYF. The gene calls are TRBV7-2 and TRBJ2-5, with 7 bases aligning to TRBD2. Germline V gene sequence: CDR1 SGHTA, CDR2 FQGNSA. CDR3 size: 17 residues. The J segment lost 5 bases and the V segment lost 5 bases, leaving 17 bases of the junction unmatched. Full variable domain (outside the CDR3, taken from reference TRBV7-2 and TRBJ2-5): GAGVSQSPSNKVTEKGKDVELRCDPISGHTALYWYRQSLGQGLEFLIYFQGNSAPDKSGLPSDRFSAERTGGSVSTLTIQRTQQEDSAVYLCASSLAGGGPFGETQYFGPGTRLLVL.

In its sample, this clone was seen a few times. The J gene is TRBJ2-7, the V gene TRBV11-2; possibly TRBD1 for D (5 bases). CDR1 SGHAT and CDR2 FQNNGV come from the germline V gene. The germline V and J ends were trimmed by 7 bases and 2 bases, with 21 bases remaining between them. CDR3 length: 16 residues. The CDR3 loop is CASTSRAGYPTYEQYF. The CDR3 DNA follows: TGTGCCAGCACCTCTCGGGCAGGGTACCCCACCTACGAGCAGTACTTC.

This clone has just a few counts. The chain couples TRBV30 to TRBJ2-7; D is undetermined. CDR3 size: 13 residues. V dropped 3 bases and J dropped 5 bases, with 14 bases sitting between them. CDR1 is GTSNPN and CDR2 is SVGIG in the germline V gene (reference sequence). This CDR3 reads CAWRALSIHEQYF. The CDR3 bases are TGTGCCTGGAGAGCCCTAAGTATACACGAGCAGTACTTC.

V gene TRBV5-4 combines with J gene TRBJ1-5; tentative D call: TRBD1 (6 bases). The tail of the sequence fits TRBJ2-3 better, so the J call may be wrong. Per the germline V gene, CDR1 is SGHNT and CDR2 is YYREEE (reference sequence). The CDR3 spans 14 residues. The CDR3 is CASKGGFSNQLQYF. CDR3 DNA: TGTGCCAGCAAAGGGGGTTTTAGCAATCAGCTCCAGTATTTT.

The V call is TRBV7-9, the J call TRBJ1-1; no clear D gene. Germline CDR1 SEHNR, CDR2 FQNEAQ (reference sequence). This CDR3 is 12 amino acids long. Trimming removed 1 base at V and 7 bases at J, with 7 bases between. The CDR3 spells CASSLVSVEAFF. Here the CDR3 DNA reads TGTGCCAGCAGCTTAGTGTCCGTTGAAGCTTTCTTT. Combining the CDR3 with reference TRBV7-9 and TRBJ1-1 gives the whole variable domain DTGVSQNPRHKITKRGQNVTFRCDPISEHNRLYWYRQTLGQGPEFLTYFQNEAQLEKSRLLSDRFSAERPKGSFSTLEIQRTEQGDSAMYLCASSLVSVEAFFGQGTRLTVV.

The chain carries TRBV10-3 and TRBJ1-2, with 7 bases fitting TRBD1. Trimming at V came to 2 bases and at J to 8 bases, leaving 5 bases not matched to a gene. The CDR3 loop spans 13 amino acids. CDR1 is ENHRY, CDR2 SYGVKD, per germline. CDR3 coding DNA: TGTGCCATCAGTGAGCCAAGACAGGGAGGCTACACCTTC. It specifies CAISEPRQGGYTF.

This clone turned up a few times. The CDR3 loop is CSVGPRLSGELFF. The DNA of the CDR3 is TGCAGCGTTGGGCCCAGACTTTCCGGGGAGCTGTTTTTT. The chain is built from TRBV29-1 and TRBJ2-2; no reliable D call. Germline CDR1 SQVTM, CDR2 ANQGSEA. Trimming took off 4 bases at V and 6 bases at J, with 12 bases between the two ends. This CDR3 is 13 amino acids long.

The chain links TRBV18 to TRBJ1-1; perhaps TRBD1 as D (5 bases). Germline CDR1 KGHSH, CDR2 LQKENI. V was cut by 3 bases and J by 3 bases, with 11 bases left in between. The CDR3 covers 14 residues. The CDR3 is CASSPPGGYTEAFF. CDR3 nucleotide sequence: TGTGCCAGCTCACCCCCGGGGGGTTACACTGAAGCTTTCTTT.

V and J are TRBV9 and TRBJ2-7; D possibly corresponds to TRBD2 (6 bases). The germline V gene encodes CDR1 SGDLS and CDR2 YYNGEE. The CDR3 covers 14 residues. Deletions cut 4 bases from V and 0 bases from J, with 11 bases between. Here the CDR3 reads CASSPPGVSYEQYF. The CDR3 DNA follows: TGTGCCAGCAGCCCCCCGGGGGTCTCCTACGAGCAGTACTTC. The full variable domain, with the rest looked up from reference TRBV9 and TRBJ2-7, is DSGVTQTPKHLITATGQRVTLRCSPRSGDLSVYWYQQSLDQGLQFLIQYYNGEERAKGNILERFSAQQFPDLHSELNLSSLELGDSALYFCASSPPGVSYEQYFGPGTRLTVT.

This clone was observed a few times. The J gene is TRBJ2-1, the V gene TRBV18, with a weak D call TRBD2 (7 bases). CDR3 size: 15 residues. The germline V and J ends were trimmed by 0 bases and 9 bases, with 15 bases remaining between them. Germline V gene sequence: CDR1 KGHSH, CDR2 LQKENI. CDR3 in DNA: TGTGCCAGCTCACCACCTTCGGGGGGCAAGGGTGAGCAGTTCTTC. Translating gives CASSPPSGGKGEQFF. Drawing the rest from reference TRBV18 and TRBJ2-1, the complete variable domain is NAGVMQNPRHLVRRRGQEARLRCSPMKGHSHVYWYRQLPEEGLKFMVYLQKENIIDESGMPKERFSAEFPKEGPSILRIQQVVRGDSAAYFCASSPPSGGKGEQFFGPGTRLTVL.

The CDR3 region has the DNA TGTGCCAGCAGCCTAGGACAGGGAAAATACAATGAGCAGTTCTTC. It encodes CASSLGQGKYNEQFF. The genes are TRBV7-9 and TRBJ2-1; 8 bases align to TRBD1. The germline V gene has CDR1 SEHNR and CDR2 FQNEAQ (reference sequence). The junction had 7 bases not matched to a gene; V was cut back by 5 bases and J by 4 bases. This CDR3 is 15 amino acids long.

The chain links TRBV7-9 to TRBJ1-1; D may be TRBD1 (6 bases). Germline loops: CDR1 SEHNR, CDR2 FQNEAQ (reference sequence). V lost 1 base and J lost 4, with 13 bases in between. This CDR3 has 15 amino acids. DNA of the CDR3: TGTGCCAGCAGCTTAGGCGGGGGCATGGGCACTGAAGCTTTCTTT. Amino acid sequence: CASSLGGGMGTEAFF.

V is TRBV25-1 and J is TRBJ2-7; no reliable D call. Germline V CDR1 and CDR2: MGHDK, SYGVNS. V lost 4 bases and J 4 bases, leaving 5 bases between the germline ends. The CDR3 contains 11 residues. CDR3 residues: CASSAYYEQYF. As DNA, the CDR3 is TGTGCCAGCAGTGCCTATTACGAGCAGTACTTC.

This clone has a handful of counts. The chain employs TRBV5-1 and TRBJ2-6; the match to TRBD1 covers 8 bases. The trim removed 1 base at V and 0 bases at J, leaving 6 bases unmatched. The V gene's germline CDR1 is SGHRS and CDR2 YFSETQ. CDR3 size: 18 residues. As DNA, the CDR3 is TGCGCCAGCAGCTTGTGGACAGGGATATCCTCTGGGGCCAACGTCCTGACTTTC. Translating it yields CASSLWTGISSGANVLTF.